This T cell receptor (beta chain) was sequenced in a study of radiation and T cells in renal cell carcinoma. About the research overall: Nephrectomy followed 15 Gy stereotactic body radiation by 4 weeks.

Assay used: immunoSEQ multiplex PCR; TCRdb lists only in-frame clones, some missing. The table records about 150,000 clones, about 88% of them present only once. CDR1 and CDR2 (germline): LGHNA, YSLEER. Trimming removed 0 bases from V and 2 bases from J, with 4 bases in between. CDR3 length: 13 residues. Time point specified: baseline pretreatment blood. Treatment indicated: 15 Gy SBRT to primary tumor, nephrectomy 4 weeks later. This renal cell carcinoma was of the clear cell type. V usage is TRBV4-3 and J usage is TRBJ1-2; no clear D. The source of this sequence is a woman in her seventies with renal cell carcinoma. The sequencing here drew on blood, taken from a patient whose treatment included radiotherapy and nephrectomy. The CDR3, as DNA: TGCGCCAGCAGCCAAGAGCGGAACTATGGCTACACCTTC. Amino acid sequence: CASSQERNYGYTF.